The 21 T cell receptor beta chains below were found in one sample sequenced in a study of blood T cell repertoires in COVID-19. Generated by immunoSEQ multiplex PCR, the TCRdb table keeps only in-frame clones and is missing some. The sample shows a few hundred thousand clones, approximately 92% of them seen only once. What was sequenced was PBMCs or T cells enriched from blood (not recorded which). The receptors derive from a man aged 18 to 29 who had recovered from COVID-19.

Here the CDR3 reads CASRGGRPYYGYTF. The CDR3, as DNA: TGTGCCAGCAGGGGGGGACGGCCATACTATGGCTACACCTTC. The chain employs TRBV27 and TRBJ1-2; D possibly corresponds to TRBD1 (5 bases). CDR1 and CDR2 (germline): MNHEY, SMNVEV (reference sequence). V was trimmed by 6 bases and J by 3 bases, leaving 14 bases between them. CDR3 size: 14 residues.

V gene TRBV19 combines with J gene TRBJ1-5; 7 nucleotides match TRBD1. Germline-derived CDR1 and CDR2 are LNHDA and SQIVND (reference sequence). The V and J ends lost 6 bases and 4 bases, in that order; junction bases with no gene match: 9. This CDR3 region has 15 residues. CDR3 in amino acids: CASRNTGATNQPQHF. The CDR3 bases are TGTGCCAGTAGAAATACAGGGGCGACTAATCAGCCCCAGCATTTT.

The V gene is TRBV2, the J gene TRBJ2-7; D unresolved. Between the trimmed V and J ends, which lost 4 bases and 0 bases, there was a span of 10 bases. Germline values: CDR1 SNHLY, CDR2 FYNNEI. The CDR3 length is 14 residues. CDR3: CASSGRVLSYEQYF. DNA for the CDR3: TGTGCCAGCAGTGGACGGGTGCTCTCCTACGAGCAGTACTTC.

The gene calls are TRBV5-5 and TRBJ2-2, with a tentative D call TRBD2 (6 bases). This CDR3 comprises 16 residues. V gave up 4 bases and J gave up 0 bases, with 13 bases separating them. Germline values: CDR1 SGHKS, CDR2 YYEKEE (reference sequence). CDR3 coding DNA: TGTGCCAGCAGCCCATGGGCGGGGACGAACACCGGGGAGCTGTTTTTT. Its protein product is CASSPWAGTNTGELFF.

The genes are TRBV4-2 and TRBJ1-2; TRBD1 matches at 8 bases. Germline V gives CDR1 LGHNA, CDR2 YNFKEQ. The CDR3 totals 19 residues. With V trimmed by 3 bases and J by 1 base, 16 bases remained unmatched. The CDR3 region is CASSHGVGAGGGGNYGYTF. CDR3 coding DNA: TGTGCCAGCAGCCACGGCGTCGGGGCAGGGGGCGGTGGTAACTATGGCTACACCTTC.

The rearrangement links TRBV12-5 to TRBJ1-3; D is possibly TRBD1 (5 bases). This CDR3 has 23 residues. The ends were cut back, 5 bases at V and 0 bases at J, with 35 bases in the middle. Germline V gene data show CDR1 as LGHNT and CDR2 as FRNRAP. This CDR3 is CASGLFFRSGLRVGEASGNTIYF. The CDR3 nucleotides are TGTGCTAGTGGTCTTTTTTTCCGATCGGGACTCAGGGTAGGGGAAGCCTCTGGAAACACCATATATTTT.

The gene calls are TRBV5-5 and TRBJ1-6, with D maybe TRBD1 (6 bases). Between the trimmed V and J ends, which lost 1 base and 7 bases, there was a span of 12 bases. This CDR3 is built from 15 residues. Germline V CDR1 and CDR2: SGHKS, YYEKEE (reference sequence). In DNA form, the CDR3 reads TGTGCCAGCAGCTTGAGTACAGGGCCAAATTCACCCCTCCACTTT. This translates into CASSLSTGPNSPLHF.

The genes are TRBV24-1 and TRBJ2-2; D remains ambiguous. CDR1 is KGHDR, CDR2 SFDVKD, per germline. The CDR3 is made up of 12 amino acids. V was pared by 5 bases and J by 6 bases, with 6 bases between. CDR3: CATSGYSGELFF. The CDR3 DNA reads TGTGCCACCAGTGGTTATTCCGGGGAGCTGTTTTTT.

The chain combines TRBV5-1 with TRBJ2-5; TRBD2 matches at 9 bases. Germline assignment: CDR1 SGHRS and CDR2 YFSETQ. Trimming at V came to 4 bases and at J to 5 bases, leaving 9 bases not matched to a gene. The CDR3 sequence is 15 residues long. As DNA, the CDR3 is TGCGCCAGCAGCACTCCGGGACTAGCTTTCGAGACCCAGTACTTC. Residues: CASSTPGLAFETQYF.

This rearrangement joins TRBV19 to TRBJ1-5, with 7 bases that match TRBD1. The CDR3 is made up of 13 amino acids. Losses at the gene ends were 10 bases for V and 3 bases for J; bases not matched to a gene: 6. Germline CDR1 reads LNHDA; CDR2 reads SQIVND (reference sequence). This CDR3 is CATTGTDNQPQHF. CDR3 nucleotides: TGTGCCACCACCGGGACAGACAATCAGCCCCAGCATTTT.

The table lists this clone with a few counts. V gene TRBV7-2 combines with J gene TRBJ1-5; 8 nucleotides match TRBD1. The germline gives CDR1 SGHTA, CDR2 FQGNSA. After removal of 4 bases from V and 6 bases from J, the junction contained 8 bases not matched to a gene. The CDR3 spans 15 residues. CDR3 sequence: CASSYDRGRGQPQHF. The CDR3 nucleotides read TGTGCCAGCAGCTATGACAGGGGCAGGGGTCAGCCCCAGCATTTT.

This chain uses TRBV9 with TRBJ1-4, with a possible D match to TRBD1 (6 bases). The length of the CDR3 is 16 residues. Germline CDR1 SGDLS, CDR2 YYNGEE. V was trimmed by 0 bases and J by 2 bases, leaving 11 bases between them. CDR3: CASSVGRTVTNEKLFF. CDR3 coding DNA: TGTGCCAGCAGCGTAGGACGGACAGTTACTAATGAAAAACTGTTTTTT. The full variable domain, rest sourced from reference TRBV9 and TRBJ1-4, is DSGVTQTPKHLITATGQRVTLRCSPRSGDLSVYWYQQSLDQGLQFLIQYYNGEERAKGNILERFSAQQFPDLHSELNLSSLELGDSALYFCASSVGRTVTNEKLFFGSGTQLSVL.

The chain joins TRBV19 to TRBJ2-7, with TRBD1 matching 11 bases. CDR1 and CDR2 from the germline V gene are LNHDA and SQIVND (reference sequence). Unmatched junction bases numbered 6, after V lost 2 bases and J lost 3 bases. The CDR3 is 16 residues long. Here the CDR3 reads CASSISRDRGNYEQYF. The DNA for the CDR3 is TGTGCCAGTAGTATATCCCGGGACAGGGGGAACTACGAGCAGTACTTC.

V and J are TRBV19 and TRBJ1-1; no definite D call. The length of the CDR3 is 13 residues. The germline gives CDR1 LNHDA, CDR2 SQIVND (reference sequence). Trimming left V 3 bases short and J 5 bases short, with 10 bases between. The CDR3 sequence: CASSMGGNTEAFF. The CDR3 DNA reads TGTGCCAGTAGTATGGGAGGGAATACTGAAGCTTTCTTT.

The chain recombines TRBV6-5 with TRBJ1-6; the D is unclear. Germline CDR1 reads MNHEY; CDR2 reads SVGAGI. The CDR3 is made up of 16 amino acids. Trimming cost V 2 bases and J 4 bases, with 12 bases left between them. CDR3 region: CASSYPKIYYNSPLHF. Here the CDR3 DNA reads TGTGCCAGCAGTTACCCTAAGATTTATTATAATTCACCCCTCCACTTT.

The table lists this clone with a few counts. The chain links TRBV3-1 (or the pseudogene TRBV3-2) to TRBJ2-1; D unclear. Per germline, CDR1 LGHDT and CDR2 YNNKEL (reference sequence). CDR3 length equals 15 residues. Trimming took off 8 bases at V and 4 bases at J, with 18 bases between the two ends. Here the CDR3 DNA reads TGTGCCAGCTCCAGAAGCGAGATCCGTTACAATGAGCAGTTCTTC. This sequence encodes CASSRSEIRYNEQFF.

The J gene is TRBJ1-1, the V gene TRBV18, with 10 bases matching TRBD1. The CDR3 has 16 amino acids. Trimming at V came to 2 bases and at J to 3 bases, leaving 6 bases not matched to a gene. Per the germline V gene, CDR1 is KGHSH and CDR2 is LQKENI. The DNA of the CDR3 is TGTGCCAGCTCACCAAATAGACAGGGGGCGGACACTGAAGCTTTCTTT. This sequence encodes CASSPNRQGADTEAFF.

This chain connects TRBV7-9 to TRBJ2-2; 9 positions match TRBD1. Looked up from germline, CDR1 is SEHNR and CDR2 is FQNEAQ (reference sequence). With V trimmed by 5 bases and J by 14 bases, 15 bases remained unmatched. CDR3 length: 15 residues. The CDR3 spells CASSAEGQGVHPLFF. Here the CDR3 DNA reads TGTGCCAGCAGCGCCGAGGGACAGGGAGTACACCCCCTGTTTTTT.

The rearrangement uses TRBV7-6 and TRBJ2-2; D is perhaps TRBD1 (7 bases). The ends were cut back, 4 bases at V and 1 base at J, with 19 bases in the middle. In germline, CDR1 is SGHVS, CDR2 FNYEAQ. This CDR3 has 18 amino acids. The CDR3 nucleotides read TGTGCCAGCAGCTCATCACCCTACAGGGGAGGGAACACCGGGGAGCTGTTTTTT. Protein product: CASSSSPYRGGNTGELFF.

The chain couples TRBV9 to TRBJ2-7; 12 bases line up with TRBD2. This CDR3 has 16 amino acids. V was pared by 4 bases and J by 3 bases, with 8 bases of the junction left unmatched. Germline values: CDR1 SGDLS, CDR2 YYNGEE. The CDR3 DNA follows: TGTGCCAGCAGCCCCCGACTAGCGGGGGAGATCTACGAGCAGTACTTC. This gives the protein CASSPRLAGEIYEQYF. The variable domain in full, completed from reference TRBV9 and TRBJ2-7, reads DSGVTQTPKHLITATGQRVTLRCSPRSGDLSVYWYQQSLDQGLQFLIQYYNGEERAKGNILERFSAQQFPDLHSELNLSSLELGDSALYFCASSPRLAGEIYEQYFGPGTRLTVT.

The chain combines TRBV7-6 with TRBJ2-1; D possibly corresponds to TRBD2 (5 bases). The V end was cut by 0 bases, the J end by 0 bases, with 9 bases between. The CDR3 is made up of 16 amino acids. CDR1 and CDR2 from the germline V gene are SGHVS and FNYEAQ. CDR3 bases: TGTGCCAGCAGCTTAGCGGTGGGGAGCTCCTACAATGAGCAGTTCTTC. Translation: CASSLAVGSSYNEQFF.